This TCR beta chain was identified in a study of CD8 T cells in Susac syndrome. The germline V and J ends were trimmed by 6 bases and 0 bases, with 9 bases remaining between them. This CDR3 comprises 13 residues. Looked up from germline, CDR1 is PRHDT and CDR2 is FYEKMQ (reference sequence). cDNA came from around 0.5 to 1 ug RNA primed by random hexamers. Multiplex immunoSEQ PCR targeted 54 Vbeta and 13 Jbeta TCR beta segments. MiXCR was run by TCRdb on the immunoSEQ multiplex PCR reads, yielding one entry per CDR3 protein. The sample has about 280,000 distinct CDR3 sequences; approximately 85% are singletons. The T cells that were sequenced for TCR beta were CD8+ and CD4+ cells from blood.

The TCR sequence derives from a human donor with multiple sclerosis. Sequencing used CD8+ T cells from PBMCs. This chain uses TRBV13 with TRBJ2-7; D ambiguous. As DNA, the CDR3 is TGTGCCAGCAGTGTCGGCCGCTCCTACGAGCAGTACTTC. It translates to CASSVGRSYEQYF.